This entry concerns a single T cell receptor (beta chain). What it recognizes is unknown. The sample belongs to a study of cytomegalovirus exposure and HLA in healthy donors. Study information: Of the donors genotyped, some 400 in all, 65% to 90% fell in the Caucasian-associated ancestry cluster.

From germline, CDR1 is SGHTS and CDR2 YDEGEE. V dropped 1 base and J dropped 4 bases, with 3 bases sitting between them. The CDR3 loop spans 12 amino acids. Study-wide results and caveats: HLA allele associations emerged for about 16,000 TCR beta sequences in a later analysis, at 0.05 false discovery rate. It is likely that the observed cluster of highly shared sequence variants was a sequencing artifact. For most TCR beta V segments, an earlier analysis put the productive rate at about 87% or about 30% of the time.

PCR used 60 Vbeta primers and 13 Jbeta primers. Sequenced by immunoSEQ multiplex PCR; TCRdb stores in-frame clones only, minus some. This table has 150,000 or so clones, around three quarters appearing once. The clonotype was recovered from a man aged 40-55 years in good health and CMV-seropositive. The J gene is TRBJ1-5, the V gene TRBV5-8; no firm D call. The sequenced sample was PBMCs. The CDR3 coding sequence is TGTGCCAGCAGCTTGTTAAATCAGCCCCAGCATTTT. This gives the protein CASSLLNQPQHF.